One sample yielded the 11 T cell receptor beta chains listed below, sequenced in a study of shared clonotypes between healthy human individuals. Sequenced by immunoSEQ multiplex PCR; TCRdb stores in-frame clones only, minus some. Seen here are about a million clones, about 80% observed once, and the top ten hold approximately 1.5%. Sequencing used memory CD4+ T cells sorted from blood. Subset noted: CD45RA-negative fraction. The receptors were sampled from a young man in good health.

The chain has TRBV5-1 and TRBJ2-3, with TRBD2 identical over 11 bases. Germline V gene lookup returns CDR1 SGHRS and CDR2 YFSETQ. This CDR3 contains 14 residues. Unmatched junction bases numbered 5, after V lost 4 bases and J lost 7 bases. CDR3 sequence: CASSRTSGGYTQYF. The CDR3 DNA sequence: TGCGCCAGCAGCAGAACTAGCGGGGGTTATACGCAGTATTTT.

This chain uses TRBV7-8 with TRBJ2-1; D gene ambiguous. CDR3 length: 14 amino acids. CDR1 is SGHVS and CDR2 is FQNEAQ in the germline V gene. V gave up 5 bases and J gave up 2 bases, with 10 bases separating them. CDR3 coding DNA: TGTGCCAGCAGCGACGGCTTTACCTACAATGAGCAGTTCTTC. It translates to CASSDGFTYNEQFF.

The chain combines TRBV4-1 with TRBJ1-2; no reliable D call. The V gene lost 0 bases and the J gene lost 6 bases, with 17 bases spanning the gap. This CDR3 is 16 amino acids long. CDR1 MGHRA and CDR2 YSYEKL come from the germline V gene. The DNA of the CDR3 is TGCGCCAGCAGCCAAGATAATCCCGGCACAGCTAATGGCTACACCTTC. It translates to CASSQDNPGTANGYTF.

V is TRBV9 and J is TRBJ2-7; the D gene could be TRBD1 or TRBD2 (5 bases each). This CDR3 is 15 amino acids long. Per the germline V gene, CDR1 is SGDLS and CDR2 is YYNGEE. V lost 1 base and J lost 4, with 15 bases in between. This CDR3 is CASSVSWGSNYEQYF. CDR3 in DNA: TGTGCCAGCAGCGTAAGCTGGGGGTCCAATTACGAGCAGTACTTC.

The rearrangement uses TRBV5-1 and TRBJ2-3; TRBD1 aligns across 10 bases. The CDR3 spans 16 residues. CDR1 SGHRS and CDR2 YFSETQ come from the germline V gene. Trimming cost V 3 bases and J 6 bases; bases outside gene matches: 10. This CDR3 is CASSSQPGQGSDTQYF. CDR3 DNA sequence: TGCGCCAGCAGCTCGCAGCCGGGACAGGGGAGCGATACGCAGTATTTT. The variable domain in full, completed from reference TRBV5-1 and TRBJ2-3, reads KAGVTQTPRYLIKTRGQQVTLSCSPISGHRSVSWYQQTPGQGLQFLFEYFSETQRNKGNFPGRFSGRQFSNSRSEMNVSTLELGDSALYLCASSSQPGQGSDTQYFGPGTRLTVL.

The rearrangement links TRBV7-8 to TRBJ2-1; 8 nucleotides line up with TRBD1. Trimming at V came to 1 base and at J to 4 bases, leaving 6 bases not matched to a gene. The CDR3 runs to 16 residues. Germline V lookup: CDR1 SGHVS, CDR2 FQNEAQ. DNA for the CDR3: TGTGCCAGCAGCTTAGGAAGGACAGGGAGATACAATGAGCAGTTCTTC. Translated, it gives CASSLGRTGRYNEQFF.

Note on this clone: This specimen includes other DNA sequences encoding the same CDR3. The chain joins TRBV7-9 to TRBJ1-5; D perhaps matches TRBD1 (6 bases). Trimming took off 6 bases at V and 3 bases at J, with 12 bases between the two ends. Looked up from germline, CDR1 is SEHNR and CDR2 is FQNEAQ (reference sequence). The CDR3 extends over 14 amino acids. CDR3 residues: CASSFGGNNQPQHF. CDR3 coding DNA: TGTGCCAGCAGTTTTGGGGGCAACAATCAGCCCCAGCATTTT.

The genes are TRBV2 and TRBJ1-5; D is unclear. Germline values: CDR1 SNHLY, CDR2 FYNNEI. The CDR3 has 15 residues. Between the trimmed V and J ends, which lost 4 bases and 0 bases, there was a span of 10 bases. The CDR3 nucleotides are TGTGCCAGCAGTGGTGGTCCGAATAGCAATCAGCCCCAGCATTTT. It translates to CASSGGPNSNQPQHF.

V usage is TRBV6-5 and J usage is TRBJ2-1; no firm D call. With 6 bases removed from V and 4 bases from J, the gap between germline ends came to 4 bases. The CDR3 length is 11 residues. Per the germline V gene, CDR1 is MNHEY and CDR2 is SVGAGI. The CDR3 nucleotides read TGTGCCAGCAGGATATACAATGAGCAGTTCTTC. Translating it yields CASRIYNEQFF.

V is TRBV4-1 and J is TRBJ2-1; perhaps TRBD1 as D (5 bases). The CDR3 is made up of 17 amino acids. The V gene lost 4 bases and the J gene lost 0 bases, with 16 bases spanning the gap. Germline loops: CDR1 MGHRA, CDR2 YSYEKL. The CDR3 DNA is TGCGCCAGCAGCCCGCAGGGCATGGGCGTCTCCTACAATGAGCAGTTCTTC. Translating it yields CASSPQGMGVSYNEQFF.

Ten or more counts support this clone. Different DNA sequences within this sample yield the same CDR3. The genes are TRBV7-9 and TRBJ1-5; no clear D gene. The CDR3 covers 13 residues. Germline CDR1 reads SEHNR; CDR2 reads FQNEAQ (reference sequence). V lost 1 base and J 6 bases, leaving 7 bases between the germline ends. The CDR3 coding sequence is TGTGCCAGCAGCTTAGATGAGGCTCAGCCCCAGCATTTT. Amino acid sequence: CASSLDEAQPQHF.